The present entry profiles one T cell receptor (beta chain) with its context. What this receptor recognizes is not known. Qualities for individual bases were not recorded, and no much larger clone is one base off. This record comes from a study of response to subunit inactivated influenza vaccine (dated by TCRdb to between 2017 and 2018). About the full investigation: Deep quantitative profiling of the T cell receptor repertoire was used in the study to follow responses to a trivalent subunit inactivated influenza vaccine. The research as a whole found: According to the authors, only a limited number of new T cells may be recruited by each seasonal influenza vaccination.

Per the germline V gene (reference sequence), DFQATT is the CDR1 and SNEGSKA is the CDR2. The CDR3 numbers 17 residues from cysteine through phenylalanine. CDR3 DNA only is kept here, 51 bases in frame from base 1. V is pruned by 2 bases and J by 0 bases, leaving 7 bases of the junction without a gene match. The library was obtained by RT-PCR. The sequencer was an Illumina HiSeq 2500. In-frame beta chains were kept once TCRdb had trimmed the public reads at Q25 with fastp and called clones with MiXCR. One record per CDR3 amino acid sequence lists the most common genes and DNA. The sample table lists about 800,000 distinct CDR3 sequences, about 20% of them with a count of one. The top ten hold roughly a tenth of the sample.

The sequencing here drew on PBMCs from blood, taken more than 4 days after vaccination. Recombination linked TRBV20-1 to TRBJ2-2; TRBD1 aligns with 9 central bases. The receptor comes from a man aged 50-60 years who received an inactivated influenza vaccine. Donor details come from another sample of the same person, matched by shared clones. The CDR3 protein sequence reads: CSARPTGGPANTGELFF. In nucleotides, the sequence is TGCAGTGCTAGACCCACAGGGGGCCCCGCGAACACCGGGGAGCTGTTTTTT.